This T cell receptor (beta chain) stems from a study of blood T cell repertoires in COVID-19. Across the whole study: PBMCs, B-cell-depleted T cells, or T cells provided the cDNA or gDNA that made up the material.

The germline V and J ends were trimmed by 1 base and 8 bases, with 16 bases remaining between them. This CDR3 has 15 amino acids. The germline gives CDR1 SGDLS, CDR2 YYNGEE. The repertoire was sequenced with immunoSEQ multiplex PCR; TCRdb's copy has only in-frame clones and lacks some. Among more than 95,000 clones, roughly 72% were seen once, and the ten largest hold 6%. V and J are TRBV9 and TRBJ2-1; D is uncertain. The sample comprised peripheral blood. The clonotype was recovered from an elderly man with COVID-19, enrolled during active disease. As DNA, the CDR3 is TGTGCCAGCAGCGTACGTGGCTCCGCCGTGGATGAGCAGTTCTTC. This sequence encodes CASSVRGSAVDEQFF.